Listed below are T cell receptor beta chains from one sample, sequenced in a study of blood T cell repertoires in COVID-19. Produced via immunoSEQ multiplex PCR; TCRdb's table is partial and in-frame only. The table shows hundreds of thousands of clones, with over 85% occurring only once. What was sequenced was PBMCs or T cells enriched from blood (not recorded which). Receptors originate from a woman in her 30s who had recovered from COVID-19. The conserved cysteine and the conserved F or W are not part of the CDR3 here. A D gene is named only where the DNA matches it firmly. Clone size is not always given. Where it is, it says once, few, many or a class for expanded clones.

- - TRBV18 ASSLLPPGANVLT
- TRBD1 TRBV10-3 ATGTGSNSYNEQF
- TRBD2 TRBV7-2 ASSVTSGIWYEQY
- - TRBV5-6 ASSLGAGGVYTEAF
- TRBD1 TRBV2 ASSTGQGRTEAF
- TRBD1 TRBV6-5 ASSPDRGNYYEQY
once TRBD2 TRBV5-1 ASIPMEGGRINEQF
- TRBD2 TRBV30 AWMQPGLPNEQF
- TRBD1 TRBV15 ATSRGTTGGGNTIY
- TRBD2 TRBV2 ASREGLTETQY
- - TRBV27 ASSVTGSSGLNSPLH
once - TRBV7-6 ASSLMRGGGTDTQY
- - TRBV10-3 ATNRDPMNTEAF
- - TRBV4-2 ASSQDRQPNEKLF
- - TRBV29-1 SVGGVQETQY
- TRBD1 TRBV6-5 ASGKTGGDEQF
- - TRBV7-9 ASSPQVSGANEKLF